These T cell receptor beta chains were read from a single sample in a study of cytomegalovirus exposure and HLA in healthy donors. Method: immunoSEQ multiplex PCR; TCRdb's copy keeps in-frame clones and lacks some. This sample yields nearly 110,000 clones, of which 74% are seen a single time; 13% to 15% belongs to the top ten. The sequencing input was PBMCs. The receptors originated from a woman between 40 and 55 years old in good health and CMV-seropositive. Both conserved end residues are part of each CDR3. The D gene is left open where the match is weak. Clone size appears in some rows only: once, few, many, or a class for an expanded clone.

size,V,D,J,CDR3,DNA
.,TRBV5-1,.,TRBJ1-1,CASSLDEALIAEAFF,TGCGCCAGCAGCTTGGATGAGGCTCTAATCGCTGAAGCTTTCTTT
once,TRBV9,.,TRBJ2-5,CASSESVRGTETQYF,TGTGCCAGCAGCGAGTCCGTCAGGGGTACTGAGACCCAGTACTTC
.,TRBV6-1,TRBD1,TRBJ2-1,CASSGGTGVNEQFF,TGTGCCAGCAGTGGGGGGACAGGGGTAAATGAGCAGTTCTTC
few,TRBV30,.,TRBJ1-2,CAWSWTVNYGYTF,TGTGCCTGGAGCTGGACAGTCAACTATGGCTACACCTTC
.,TRBV18,.,TRBJ2-3,CASSPELVGSDTQYF,TGTGCCAGCTCACCGGAACTAGTAGGCTCGGATACGCAGTATTTT
.,TRBV9,TRBD2,TRBJ2-3,CASSVISGASTDTQYF,TGTGCCAGCAGCGTCATAAGCGGGGCTAGCACAGATACGCAGTATTTT
.,TRBV2,TRBD1,TRBJ2-5,CASSTTGVRETQYF,TGTGCCAGCAGCACTACAGGGGTCAGGGAGACCCAGTACTTC
once,TRBV30,.,TRBJ2-1,CAWSVQTFSEQFF,TGTGCCTGGAGTGTACAGACCTTCTCTGAGCAGTTCTTC
.,TRBV7-3,.,TRBJ1-5,CASSLTAASNQPQHF,TGTGCCAGCAGCTTAACGGCGGCTAGCAATCAGCCCCAGCATTTT
.,TRBV30,TRBD2,TRBJ2-1,CAWDRAGARGNEQFF,TGTGCCTGGGATCGAGCGGGGGCCCGAGGGAATGAGCAGTTCTTC
.,TRBV2,.,TRBJ1-2,CASRTNPLYTF,TGTGCCAGCAGGACAAATCCCCTTTACACCTTC
many,TRBV7-8,.,TRBJ2-1,CASSSTRGNEQFF,TGTGCCAGCAGCTCAACTAGGGGGAATGAGCAGTTCTTC
.,TRBV5-1,TRBD2,TRBJ2-7,CASSLTGTSGFIKQYF,TGCGCCAGCAGCTTAACCGGGACTAGCGGTTTTATCAAGCAGTACTTC
.,TRBV7-6,TRBD1,TRBJ2-3,CASSLGQGGTDTQYF,TGTGCCAGCAGCTTAGGACAGGGTGGCACAGATACGCAGTATTTT
.,TRBV2,.,TRBJ1-3,CASSAFSGNTIYF,TGTGCCAGCAGCGCTTTTAGTGGAAACACCATATATTTT
.,TRBV15,.,TRBJ1-1,CATSRDEWHSPVTEAFF,TGTGCCACCAGCAGAGACGAGTGGCACAGCCCCGTCACTGAAGCTTTCTTT
.,TRBV5-6,.,TRBJ2-7,CASSLGVNYEQYF,TGTGCCAGCAGCTTGGGAGTAAACTACGAGCAGTACTTC
.,TRBV7-2,.,TRBJ1-2,CASSLATDYGYTF,TGTGCCAGCAGCTTAGCTACAGACTATGGCTACACCTTC
.,TRBV9,.,TRBJ2-5,CASSVFGGQETQYF,TGTGCCAGCAGCGTATTTGGCGGACAAGAGACCCAGTACTTC
once,TRBV4-2,TRBD1,TRBJ1-1,CASSQGQGMNTEAFF,TGTGCCAGCAGCCAGGGACAGGGGATGAACACTGAAGCTTTCTTT
.,TRBV5-6,.,TRBJ2-5,CASSLVSSETQYF,TGTGCCAGCAGCTTGGTCAGTTCGGAGACCCAGTACTTC
.,TRBV5-6,TRBD2,TRBJ2-2,CASSAGPGLAVGELFF,TGTGCCAGCAGCGCAGGGCCGGGACTAGCGGTCGGGGAGCTGTTTTTT
.,TRBV6-1,.,TRBJ2-3,CASSESLRDTQYF,TGTGCCAGCAGTGAGTCTCTTCGGGATACGCAGTATTTT
.,TRBV5-5,TRBD1,TRBJ1-1,CASSSTGLNTEAFF,TGTGCCAGCAGCTCGACAGGGCTAAACACTGAAGCTTTCTTT
.,TRBV7-3,TRBD2,TRBJ2-7,CASSRTSGGEQYF,TGTGCCAGCAGCCGGACTAGCGGTGGGGAGCAGTACTTC
.,TRBV5-8,.,TRBJ2-3,CASSRGTDTQYF,TGTGCCAGCAGCCGAGGGACAGATACGCAGTATTTT
.,TRBV5-1,TRBD1,TRBJ2-3,CASSFRGLGTDTQYF,TGCGCCAGCAGCTTCAGGGGGCTCGGCACAGATACGCAGTATTTT
.,TRBV30,.,TRBJ2-7,CAWSTGQNSEQYF,TGTGCCTGGAGTACGGGACAAAATTCTGAGCAGTACTTC
.,TRBV5-1,.,TRBJ1-2,CASSRDIQNYGYTF,TGCGCCAGCAGTCGGGACATCCAGAACTATGGCTACACCTTC
.,TRBV29-1,TRBD1,TRBJ1-1,CSAAETGGLNTEAFF,TGCAGCGCCGCCGAGACAGGGGGCTTGAACACTGAAGCTTTCTTT
once,TRBV4-1,.,TRBJ1-1,CASSPRAEGTEAFF,TGCGCCAGCAGCCCCCGGGCCGAGGGCACTGAAGCTTTCTTT
.,TRBV5-4,TRBD2,TRBJ2-5,CASSLASGQETQYF,TGTGCCAGCAGCTTGGCTAGCGGACAAGAGACCCAGTACTTC
once,TRBV7-9,TRBD1,TRBJ1-1,CASSLGQANTEAFF,TGTGCCAGCAGCTTGGGACAGGCGAACACTGAAGCTTTCTTT
few,TRBV7-3,TRBD1,TRBJ1-1,CASSFGQGTEAFF,TGTGCCAGCAGCTTCGGACAGGGCACTGAAGCTTTCTTT
few,TRBV10-3,TRBD1,TRBJ1-1,CAISEGDRGFDTEAFF,TGTGCCATCAGTGAGGGGGACAGGGGTTTCGACACTGAAGCTTTCTTT
.,TRBV29-1,.,TRBJ1-2,CSVGVGGRYGYTF,TGCAGCGTTGGGGTCGGCGGTAGGTATGGCTACACCTTC
.,TRBV28,.,TRBJ1-3,CASSLSLLDSPSGNTIYF,TGTGCCAGCAGTTTATCCCTCCTGGACAGCCCCTCTGGAAACACCATATATTTT
.,TRBV6-5,.,TRBJ1-6,CASSYTTQGGSPLHF,TGTGCCAGCAGTTACACCACACAGGGCGGTTCACCCCTCCACTTT
.,TRBV4-1,TRBD1,TRBJ2-3,CASSQAYRGQGRTDTQYF,TGCGCCAGCAGCCAAGCTTACCGCGGACAGGGCCGGACAGATACGCAGTATTTT